The 16 T cell receptor beta chains below were found in one sample sequenced in a study of shared clonotypes between healthy human individuals. The naive CD8 fraction comprised CD45RO-negative cells positively selected for CCR7 and excluded terminally differentiated effector memory CD45RA+ cells. Generated by immunoSEQ multiplex PCR, the TCRdb table keeps only in-frame clones and is missing some. The table lists 1.5 million to 2.5 million clones, about 95% of them singletons. Source material: naive CD8+ T cells sorted from blood. The origin of the receptors is a man younger than 30 in good health.

The chain combines TRBV10-1 with TRBJ2-3; 13 positions match TRBD2. The V segment lost 0 bases and the J segment 6 bases; nucleotides outside the gene matches: 3. The CDR3 is 16 residues long. Per germline, CDR1 WNHNN and CDR2 SYGVQD (reference sequence). The CDR3 nucleotides are TGCGCCAGCAGTGAGTCGACTAGCGGGAGGTTGGATACGCAGTATTTT. Protein product: CASSESTSGRLDTQYF.

The rearrangement links TRBV6-5 to TRBJ2-5; D possibly corresponds to TRBD2 (6 bases). CDR1 and CDR2 from the germline V gene are MNHEY and SVGAGI. Trimming cost V 9 bases and J 1 base, with 18 bases left between them. The CDR3 consists of 15 residues. The CDR3 DNA reads TGTGCCAGTGCTAGGAGGGGCAGATTCCAAGAGACCCAGTACTTC. Translating gives CASARRGRFQETQYF.

The V and J genes are TRBV29-1 and TRBJ2-7; 8 nucleotides agree with TRBD2. This CDR3 is built from 16 residues. The germline V gene encodes CDR1 SQVTM and CDR2 ANQGSEA. V gave up 6 bases and J gave up 0 bases; unmatched junction bases: 13. The chain's CDR3 is CSVSRTSSDSSYEQYF. The CDR3 nucleotides are TGCAGCGTCAGCCGGACTAGCAGCGATAGCTCCTACGAGCAGTACTTC.

The V gene is TRBV25-1, the J gene TRBJ2-7, with 11 bases matching TRBD2. The ends lost 4 bases at V and 0 bases at J; junction bases unmatched: 2. The CDR3 totals 15 residues. Germline CDR1 reads MGHDK; CDR2 reads SYGVNS. Written as DNA, the CDR3 is TGTGCCAGCAGTGGCGGGACTAGCGGCTCCTACGAGCAGTACTTC. Translation gives CASSGGTSGSYEQYF.

To note about this clone: The identical CDR3 is also encoded by other nucleotide sequences in the sample. The J gene is TRBJ2-2, the V gene TRBV30, with D possibly matching TRBD2 (5 bases). Germline lookup yields CDR1 GTSNPN and CDR2 SVGIG (reference sequence). Trimming removed 0 bases from V and 8 bases from J, with 7 bases in between. The CDR3 length is 12 residues. CDR3 amino acids: CAWSVIAGELFF. CDR3 nucleotide sequence: TGTGCCTGGAGTGTAATAGCGGGGGAGCTGTTTTTT. The variable domain in full, with the rest retrieved from reference TRBV30 and TRBJ2-2, is SQTIHQWPATLVQPVGSPLSLECTVEGTSNPNLYWYRQAAGRGLQLLFYSVGIGQISSEVPQNLSASRPQDRQFILSSKKLLLSDSGFYLCAWSVIAGELFFGEGSRLTVL.

The rearrangement joins TRBV4-1 to TRBJ2-7; D call uncertain. Germline V gives CDR1 MGHRA, CDR2 YSYEKL. CDR3 length: 18 residues. V lost 0 bases to trimming and J lost 0 bases, with 18 bases between them. The CDR3 DNA reads as TGCGCCAGCAGCCAAGATGGCGGAACACTTACCAACTCCTACGAGCAGTACTTC. This translates into CASSQDGGTLTNSYEQYF.

The V and J genes are TRBV7-8 and TRBJ2-7, with 11 bases identical to TRBD1. Germline values: CDR1 SGHVS, CDR2 FQNEAQ. The length of the CDR3 is 18 residues. V lost 3 bases to trimming and J lost 3 bases; unmatched junction nucleotides: 13. The CDR3 DNA sequence: TGTGCCAGCAGCTTGCAACCGGGACAGGGGGACGGTAGCTACGAGCAGTACTTC. Translation: CASSLQPGQGDGSYEQYF.

This clone was detected a few times. The chain joins TRBV19 to TRBJ1-2, with D uncertain. Per germline, CDR1 LNHDA and CDR2 SQIVND (reference sequence). The CDR3 has 13 amino acids. V lost 1 base and J lost 4, with 7 bases in between. Here the CDR3 reads CASSIARAYGYTF. CDR3 nucleotide sequence: TGTGCCAGTAGTATAGCAAGGGCCTATGGCTACACCTTC.

Notes on this clone: The same CDR3 is also encoded by other DNA sequences in this sample. V is TRBV7-9 and J is TRBJ2-7; either TRBD1 or TRBD2 may fit D (5 bases each). Germline lookup yields CDR1 SEHNR and CDR2 FQNEAQ (reference sequence). The CDR3 has 13 amino acids. Trimming left V 5 bases short and J 1 base short, with 9 bases between. The CDR3 sequence: CASSGTVSYEQYF. The CDR3 DNA is TGTGCCAGCAGCGGGACGGTTTCCTACGAGCAGTACTTC.

The V and J genes are TRBV4-1 and TRBJ2-7; no definite D call. V was pared by 0 bases and J by 7 bases, with 7 bases between. Germline assignment: CDR1 MGHRA and CDR2 YSYEKL. The CDR3 has 12 amino acids. The CDR3, as DNA: TGCGCCAGCAGCCAAGATAGTCAAGAGCAGTACTTC. Translating gives CASSQDSQEQYF.

The J gene is TRBJ1-3, the V gene TRBV7-9; no reliable D call. Germline V gene data show CDR1 as SEHNR and CDR2 as FQNEAQ (reference sequence). V was clipped by 5 bases and J by 0 bases, with 11 bases between them. The CDR3 has 15 residues. CDR3 DNA sequence: TGTGCCAGCAGCCCACCTCTGAGCTCTGGAAACACCATATATTTT. Its translation is CASSPPLSSGNTIYF.

The rearrangement uses TRBV28 and TRBJ1-4, with D tentatively TRBD1 (5 bases). This CDR3 is 14 amino acids long. Trimming shortened V by 6 bases and J by 4 bases, and 12 bases separated the two germline ends. Looked up from germline, CDR1 is MDHEN and CDR2 is SYDVKM. The CDR3 region has the DNA TGTGCCAGCAGGGAGACAGAGATTAATGAAAAACTGTTTTTT. This codes for CASRETEINEKLFF.

Regarding this clone: Other DNA variants within this sample encode the same CDR3. V usage is TRBV4-3 and J usage is TRBJ2-7; D gene ambiguous. Per the germline V gene, CDR1 is LGHNA and CDR2 is YSLEER. V lost 0 bases and J 3 bases, leaving 6 bases between the germline ends. The CDR3 extends over 13 amino acids. The CDR3 region has the DNA TGCGCCAGCAGCCAAGATGCAAGCTACGAGCAGTACTTC. This codes for CASSQDASYEQYF.

J is TRBJ2-1 and V is TRBV7-9; tentative D call: TRBD2 (5 bases). Trimming took 5 bases from V and 2 from J, leaving 16 bases between them. Germline V gene lookup returns CDR1 SEHNR and CDR2 FQNEAQ (reference sequence). CDR3 size: 16 residues. CDR3 in amino acids: CASSAASSFAYNEQFF. CDR3 DNA sequence: TGTGCCAGCAGCGCGGCTAGCTCCTTCGCCTACAATGAGCAGTTCTTC. Full variable domain (missing parts from reference TRBV7-9 and TRBJ2-1): DTGVSQNPRHKITKRGQNVTFRCDPISEHNRLYWYRQTLGQGPEFLTYFQNEAQLEKSRLLSDRFSAERPKGSFSTLEIQRTEQGDSAMYLCASSAASSFAYNEQFFGPGTRLTVL.

The rearrangement joins TRBV4-1 to TRBJ1-5, with 7 positions matching TRBD1. CDR3 size: 14 residues. V was clipped by 3 bases and J by 6 bases; unmatched bases: 5. Germline CDR1 MGHRA, CDR2 YSYEKL. The CDR3 DNA is TGCGCCAGCAGCCAGGGGACAGACGCTCAGCCCCAGCATTTT. It encodes CASSQGTDAQPQHF.

The J gene is TRBJ2-7, the V gene TRBV27, with 7 bases matching TRBD1. Germline V gene sequence: CDR1 MNHEY, CDR2 SMNVEV (reference sequence). This CDR3 spans 16 amino acids. Unmatched junction bases numbered 12, after V lost 5 bases and J lost 2 bases. CDR3 protein: CASSTRDRQFTYEQYF. In DNA form, the CDR3 reads TGTGCCAGCAGTACCCGGGACAGACAATTTACCTACGAGCAGTACTTC.